A single sample gave rise to the 21 T cell receptor beta chains below, sequenced in a study of identical twins. In TCRdb, the 5' RACE reads were re-called with MiXCR into one record per CDR3 protein. The sample holds hundreds of thousands of distinct CDR3 sequences, 10% to 15% seen once. This sample was also put to use in a study of yellow fever vaccine responses in identical twins.

Sequencing was done on a sample of CD8+ T cells sorted from blood. These TCRs come from a woman in her late teens or twenties in good health.

The chain has TRBV9 and TRBJ2-7, with D maybe TRBD1 (7 bases). The V and J ends lost 0 bases and 2 bases respectively, with 15 bases between them. The CDR3 covers 16 residues. In germline, CDR1 is SGDLS, CDR2 YYNGEE. DNA of the CDR3: TGTGCCAGCAGCGTAGATGGAGGGGGCTCCCCCTACGAGCAGTACTTC. As protein: CASSVDGGGSPYEQYF.

This clonotype was found a few times. This chain connects TRBV7-2 to TRBJ2-7; D ambiguous. The germline V gene encodes CDR1 SGHTA and CDR2 FQGNSA. The CDR3 has 13 residues. Trimming left V 1 base short and J 1 base short, with 5 bases between. CDR3 protein: CASSLGFSYEQYV. The DNA of the CDR3 is TGTGCCAGCAGCTTAGGGTTTTCCTACGAGCAGTACGTC.

This clonotype was seen more than once but under ten times. The chain carries TRBV9 and TRBJ2-1; TRBD2 agrees at 10 bases. This CDR3 spans 16 amino acids. The germline V gene has CDR1 SGDLS and CDR2 YYNGEE. V was pared by 3 bases and J by 3 bases, with 6 bases of the junction left unmatched. The CDR3 nucleotides are TGTGCCAGCAGCGCTGGACTAGCGGAGATCTACAATGAGCAGTTCTTC. It encodes CASSAGLAEIYNEQFF. Using reference TRBV9 and TRBJ2-1 for the parts outside the CDR3, the full variable domain is DSGVTQTPKHLITATGQRVTLRCSPRSGDLSVYWYQQSLDQGLQFLIQYYNGEERAKGNILERFSAQQFPDLHSELNLSSLELGDSALYFCASSAGLAEIYNEQFFGPGTRLTVL.

V usage is TRBV7-9 and J usage is TRBJ2-7, with 7 nucleotides matching TRBD2. CDR1 and CDR2 from the germline V gene are SEHNR and FQNEAQ (reference sequence). CDR3 length: 14 amino acids. V dropped 1 base and J dropped 3; count of bases not matched to a gene: 3. CDR3 loop: CASSLGSGIYEQYF. The CDR3 DNA reads as TGTGCCAGCAGCTTAGGGAGCGGGATCTACGAGCAGTACTTC.

This clonotype came up a few times. The gene calls are TRBV15 and TRBJ2-1; D gene uncertain. The germline V gene has CDR1 LNHNV and CDR2 YYDKDF (reference sequence). CDR3 length: 17 residues. Trimming removed 0 bases at V and 2 bases at J, with 14 bases between. In DNA form, the CDR3 reads TGTGCCACCAGCAGAGATAGTGCGTCAGCCACCTACAATGAGCAGTTCTTC. Its protein product is CATSRDSASATYNEQFF.

In DNA, the CDR3 is TGTGCCAGCAGTGGGCAGGGGGGATTTGGCTACACCTTC. Translated: CASSGQGGFGYTF. The gene calls are TRBV27 and TRBJ1-2; TRBD1 matches 7 bases. The CDR3 extends over 13 amino acids. CDR1 is MNHEY and CDR2 is SMNVEV in the germline V gene (reference sequence). The V and J ends lost 5 bases and 7 bases, in that order; junction bases with no gene match: 7.

The chain couples TRBV11-2 to TRBJ2-1; 9 nucleotides agree with TRBD2. V dropped 4 bases and J dropped 12; count of bases not matched to a gene: 10. The CDR3 covers 14 residues. The germline V gene has CDR1 SGHAT and CDR2 FQNNGV. CDR3 sequence (DNA): TGTGCCAGCAGCTCCTTAGCGGGAGCTCTCGGGCAGTTCTTC. Translation: CASSSLAGALGQFF.

The rearrangement links TRBV5-7 to TRBJ1-2; D might be TRBD1 (5 bases). TRBV5-7 is designated an ORF whose function remains uncertain. The CDR3 consists of 15 residues. With 4 bases removed from V and 4 bases from J, the gap between germline ends came to 17 bases. Here the CDR3 DNA reads TGTGCCAGCAGCCCCTCGGGGACGGGGGTCTATGGCTACACCTTC. It encodes CASSPSGTGVYGYTF.

The chain joins TRBV27 to TRBJ2-1; 9 bases are shared with TRBD2. The CDR3 loop spans 14 amino acids. Germline-derived CDR1 and CDR2 are MNHEY and SMNVEV (reference sequence). The ends lost 3 bases at V and 6 bases at J; junction bases unmatched: 3. This chain's CDR3 is CASSFFSGGNEQFF. The CDR3 DNA is TGTGCCAGCAGTTTTTTTAGCGGGGGCAATGAGCAGTTCTTC.

In its sample, this clonotype was seen many times. The chain links TRBV7-9 to TRBJ2-7; no firm D call. Trimming shortened V by 4 bases and J by 4 bases, and 11 bases separated the two germline ends. The CDR3 spans 13 residues. Per the germline V gene, CDR1 is SEHNR and CDR2 is FQNEAQ (reference sequence). CDR3 sequence reads: CASSSGRLYEQYF. CDR3 coding DNA: TGTGCCAGCAGCTCTGGTCGTCTATACGAGCAGTACTTC.

This clonotype was observed at least ten times. The CDR3: CASSDMLTGNEQFF. CDR3 in DNA: TGTGCCAGCAGTGACATGTTAACTGGTAATGAGCAGTTCTTC. The chain combines TRBV2 with TRBJ2-1; D is unclear. V was cut by 3 bases and J by 7 bases, with 13 bases left in between. This CDR3 is 14 amino acids long. The germline gives CDR1 SNHLY, CDR2 FYNNEI.

The table lists this clonotype with many counts. The chain recombines TRBV12-3 or TRBV12-4 with TRBJ2-1; no firm D call. Trimming removed 5 bases at V and 3 bases at J, with 5 bases between. CDR3 size: 12 residues. CDR3 nucleotides: TGTGCCAGCAGTCATAACTACAATGAGCAGTTCTTC. Its protein is CASSHNYNEQFF.

The rearrangement links TRBV12-3 or TRBV12-4 to TRBJ2-1; 8 bases are a match to TRBD2. The V segment lost 8 bases and the J segment 5 bases; nucleotides outside the gene matches: 5. There are 13 residues in the CDR3. CDR3 coding DNA: TGTGCCAGCGGGACTAGTCCAAACAATGAGCAGTTCTTC. It specifies CASGTSPNNEQFF.

The V and J genes are TRBV24-1 and TRBJ2-2, with 8 bases lining up with TRBD1. The J segment lost 5 bases and the V segment lost 0 bases, leaving 4 bases of the junction unmatched. The germline V gene has CDR1 KGHDR and CDR2 SFDVKD. There are 16 residues in the CDR3. The CDR3 DNA sequence: TGTGCCACCAGTGATTTGGAACAGGGGGTGACCGGGGAGCTGTTTTTT. It translates to CATSDLEQGVTGELFF.

This clonotype was recorded a few times. The chain recombines TRBV7-2 with TRBJ2-1; 9 bases match TRBD2. CDR1 is SGHTA and CDR2 is FQGNSA in the germline V gene. CDR3 length: 16 residues. The trim removed 0 bases at V and 3 bases at J, leaving 3 bases unmatched. CDR3 protein: CASSLAQTSGYNEQFF. DNA for the CDR3: TGTGCCAGCAGCTTAGCCCAGACTAGCGGCTACAATGAGCAGTTCTTC.

To note about this clonotype: This may be a read error, as it is one base from a much larger clone. This chain connects TRBV5-1 to TRBJ1-5; no clear D. Germline-derived CDR1 and CDR2 are SGHRS and YFSETQ. The V and J ends lost 4 bases and 4 bases respectively, with 9 bases between them. This CDR3 has 13 residues. The CDR3 DNA is TGCGCCAGCAGCCCCCGTCCTAATCAGCCCCAGCATTTT. It is translated as CASSPRPNQPQHF.

The rearrangement joins TRBV9 to TRBJ2-1; no definite D call. CDR3 size: 17 residues. The germline gives CDR1 SGDLS, CDR2 YYNGEE. Trimming removed 3 bases from V and 0 bases from J, with 16 bases in between. The chain's CDR3 is CASSDRTHISSYNEQFF. The DNA of the CDR3 is TGTGCCAGCAGCGACCGGACCCACATCAGCTCCTACAATGAGCAGTTCTTC. The full variable domain, completed using reference TRBV9 and TRBJ2-1, is DSGVTQTPKHLITATGQRVTLRCSPRSGDLSVYWYQQSLDQGLQFLIQYYNGEERAKGNILERFSAQQFPDLHSELNLSSLELGDSALYFCASSDRTHISSYNEQFFGPGTRLTVL.

At least ten counts were recorded for this clonotype. This chain connects TRBV6-1 to TRBJ1-2; tentative D call: TRBD1 (5 bases). V was cut by 6 bases and J by 1 base, with 9 bases left in between. Germline loops: CDR1 MNHNS, CDR2 SASEGT. The CDR3 extends over 13 amino acids. Here the CDR3 reads CASSLGGNYGYTF. The DNA for the CDR3 is TGTGCCAGCAGCCTGGGGGGTAACTATGGCTACACCTTC.

J is TRBJ2-5 and V is TRBV7-6; 7 positions agree with TRBD1. Germline-derived CDR1 and CDR2 are SGHVS and FNYEAQ. Losses at the gene ends were 1 base for V and 0 bases for J; bases not matched to a gene: 5. The CDR3 loop spans 16 amino acids. CDR3 protein: CASSLVGRGNQETQYF. Written as DNA, the CDR3 is TGTGCCAGCAGCTTAGTTGGCAGGGGGAACCAAGAGACCCAGTACTTC.

This rearrangement joins TRBV28 to TRBJ1-2; D call uncertain. The CDR3 loop spans 11 amino acids. The germline V gene encodes CDR1 MDHEN and CDR2 SYDVKM. Trimming took 3 bases from V and 9 from J, leaving 8 bases between them. In nucleotides, the CDR3 is TGTGCCAGCAGTTTTTCTGGCAGCTACACCTTC. Translated: CASSFSGSYTF.

The rearrangement links TRBV19 to TRBJ2-1; 16 bases match TRBD2. Germline values: CDR1 LNHDA, CDR2 SQIVND (reference sequence). V lost 2 bases to trimming and J lost 0 bases; unmatched junction nucleotides: 4. The CDR3 spans 19 residues. As DNA, the CDR3 is TGTGCCAGTAGTATATGGGGACTAGCGGGAGGGAGCTCCTACAATGAGCAGTTCTTC. It yields the protein CASSIWGLAGGSSYNEQFF.